The 17 T cell receptor beta chains listed next were all sequenced from one sample in a study of CXCR3-negative and CXCR3-positive naive CD8 T cells. It was by 5' RACE with UMI labels that the TRB cDNA libraries were prepared. TCRdb reprocessed the 5' RACE reads, keeping one entry per CDR3 protein, no DNA. The sample's table shows 7,000 or so distinct CDR3 sequences. The sample consisted of naive CXCR3- CD8+ T cells from blood. The subset: CD45RO-CCR7+CD27+CD95- naive CD8+ T cells lacking CXCR3 (TNR3-). The source of these receptors is a human donor in good health. Some clones in this sample may be carry-over from other donors' samples.

This clonotype shows up as medium-sized by frequency. The chain has TRBV30 and TRBJ1-5. CDR3 length: 13 amino acids. CDR1 and CDR2 (germline): GTSNPN, SVGIG (reference sequence). CDR3 protein: CAWSPKGRQPQHF.

The chain recombines TRBV29-1 with TRBJ1-1. The CDR3 extends over 11 amino acids. The germline CDR1 and CDR2 sequences are SQVTM and ANQGSEA. CDR3 loop: CSVEVRPGAFF. The full variable domain, in which reference TRBV29-1 and TRBJ1-1 provide the parts outside the CDR3, is SAVISQKPSRDICQRGTSLTIQCQVDSQVTMMFWYRQQPGQSLTLIATANQGSEATYESGFVIDKFPISRPNLTFSTLTVSNMSPEDSSIYLCSVEVRPGAFFGQGTRLTVV.

This clonotype is identified as medium-sized from frequency. The V and J genes are TRBV28 and TRBJ2-1; TCRdb's D gene call, TRBD2, goes unchecked for lack of DNA. The V gene's germline CDR1 is MDHEN and CDR2 SYDVKM. The CDR3 has 13 amino acids. CDR3 sequence: CASRTSEYNEQFF.

This clonotype is classed as medium-sized by frequency. The chain links TRBV11-2 to TRBJ2-5; TCRdb's assignment of TRBD2 cannot be checked, as there is no DNA. The CDR3 contains 15 residues. Germline V gene sequence: CDR1 SGHAT, CDR2 FQNNGV. CDR3 in amino acids: CASSRTSGTQETQYF.

In terms of frequency, this clonotype is medium-sized (0.01 to 0.1%). The J gene is TRBJ2-3, the V gene TRBV10-3; TCRdb names TRBD2, which stays unverified in the absence of DNA. Germline V lookup: CDR1 ENHRY, CDR2 SYGVKD. The CDR3 totals 15 residues. The CDR3 is CAIRGGLAGVDTQYF.

Its frequency marks this clonotype as medium-sized (0.01 to 0.1%). The V gene is TRBV21-1, the J gene TRBJ1-5. TRBV21-1 is annotated as a pseudogene. The CDR3 length is 11 residues. CDR3 protein: CASMTNQPQHF.

According to its frequency, this clonotype is medium-sized. The rearrangement links TRBV4-1 to TRBJ2-3; without DNA, the TCRdb call of TRBD2 cannot be checked. In germline, CDR1 is MGHRA, CDR2 YSYEKL. The CDR3 covers 20 residues. The chain's CDR3 is CASSRVLSGRPTSSTDTQYF.

The chain combines TRBV7-9 with TRBJ1-2. The CDR3 is made up of 12 amino acids. Germline V lookup: CDR1 SEHNR, CDR2 FQNEAQ (reference sequence). The CDR3: CASSALGFGYTF.

This clonotype is medium-sized by frequency. This chain links TRBV9 with TRBJ2-1. CDR1 is SGDLS and CDR2 is YYNGEE in the germline V gene. The CDR3 totals 15 residues. This CDR3 is CASSVDRSSYNEQFF.

This chain uses TRBV15 with TRBJ2-1; TCRdb's D call of TRBD2 is untestable without DNA. There are 17 residues in the CDR3. Germline lookup yields CDR1 LNHNV and CDR2 YYDKDF (reference sequence). The CDR3 loop reads CATSPSGRALGNNEQFF. Full variable domain (rest looked up from reference TRBV15 and TRBJ2-1): DAMVIQNPRYQVTQFGKPVTLSCSQTLNHNVMYWYQQKSSQAPKLLFHYYDKDFNNEADTPDNFQSRRPNTSFCFLDIRSPGLGDTAMYLCATSPSGRALGNNEQFFGPGTRLTVL.

Measured by frequency, this clonotype is medium-sized. The V gene is TRBV19, the J gene TRBJ2-3. The CDR3 sequence is 13 residues long. Germline V CDR1 and CDR2: LNHDA, SQIVND (reference sequence). The CDR3 sequence is CASSIMVIDTQYF.

This clonotype is classed as medium-sized (0.01 to 0.1%) by frequency. The chain carries TRBV5-1 and TRBJ2-1; the D call of TRBD2 rests on TCRdb alone, since no DNA is present to check it. Germline CDR1 is SGHRS and CDR2 is YFSETQ. This CDR3 spans 14 amino acids. CDR3 amino acids: CASSLAGGGNEQFF.

This clonotype shows up as medium-sized by frequency. The V and J genes are TRBV28 and TRBJ2-1; TCRdb lists TRBD1, though no DNA is available to test this call. The CDR3 loop spans 14 amino acids. The germline V gene has CDR1 MDHEN and CDR2 SYDVKM. CDR3: CASSEGTGVNEQFF.

This clonotype is labeled medium-sized based on frequency. The chain couples TRBV29-1 to TRBJ2-3; TCRdb indicates TRBD2, and absent DNA this call remains unverified. CDR1 is SQVTM, CDR2 ANQGSEA, per germline. CDR3 length: 16 amino acids. This CDR3 reads CSVEGEARAFTDTQYF.

This rearrangement joins TRBV12-5 to TRBJ2-1; the TCRdb D gene call, TRBD2, has no DNA to confirm it. This CDR3 has 15 amino acids. The germline V gene encodes CDR1 LGHNT and CDR2 FRNRAP. Here the CDR3 reads CASGSQREGGYEQFF.

The rearrangement joins TRBV29-1 to TRBJ2-1; TCRdb returns TRBD2, unconfirmable since there is no DNA. Germline V gene sequence: CDR1 SQVTM, CDR2 ANQGSEA. There are 16 residues in the CDR3. CDR3 residues: CSVASAREGIYAIQFF.

This clonotype counts as medium-sized (0.01 to 0.1%) by frequency. The V call is TRBV7-8, the J call TRBJ2-3. The V gene's germline CDR1 is SGHVS and CDR2 FQNEAQ. The CDR3 totals 12 residues. This CDR3 is CASSLGADTQYF.